This entry describes one T cell receptor (beta chain). The antigen remains unidentified. This record comes from a study of radiation and T cells in renal cell carcinoma. Study-wide results and caveats: Top tumor clonotypes rose in blood 2 weeks post-radiation, then contracted. Without pretreatment biopsies, baseline tumor clonotype presence was undetermined.

This CDR3 region has 15 residues. The germline V gene has CDR1 GTSNPN and CDR2 SVGIG (reference sequence). The germline V and J ends were trimmed by 1 base and 1 base, with 11 bases remaining between them. Stated time point: blood 4 weeks post-SBRT, at nephrectomy. Described treatment: 15 Gy SBRT to primary tumor, nephrectomy 4 weeks later. Nephrectomy followed 15 Gy stereotactic body radiation by 4 weeks. TCRdb's table, derived via immunoSEQ multiplex PCR, lists solely in-frame clones and lacks some. The sample has 60,000 to 75,000 clones, around 80% seen once. The specimen comprised blood, sampled from a patient whose treatment included radiotherapy and nephrectomy. The receptor was isolated from a man in his 60s with renal cell carcinoma. The gene calls are TRBV30 and TRBJ2-1, with D possibly TRBD1 on 5 matching bases. In DNA form, the CDR3 reads TGTGCCTGGAGTGGACAGTCGACATCCTACAATGAGCAGTTCTTC. Translation: CAWSGQSTSYNEQFF.